These 17 T cell receptor beta chains were all obtained from the same sample, sequenced in a study of blood T cells in healthy people across ages (dated by TCRdb to about 2015). Library prep was done by 5' RACE. TCRdb names Illumina HiSeq 2500 as the instrument used. A second roughly 6 to 12 cycle PCR used a sample-barcoded 5' primer and a J-beta primer mix. TCRdb took the public reads, trimmed them with fastp at Q25, ran MiXCR for clone calling and kept in-frame beta chains. CDR3 protein sequences are deduplicated, and each keeps its most common genes and DNA. Present in this sample are fewer than 1,200,000 distinct CDR3 sequences, under 30% of which were seen just once. The ten top clones hold approximately 0.71% of the sample. The same sample was also used in a study of T cells of mothers and their children.

The specimen sequenced was blood. These receptors were collected from a girl aged 2 to 9 in good health.

The CDR3 DNA is TGTGCCAGCACCTTTGATGTTGGGGCCAACGTCCTGACTTTC. Translated, it gives CASTFDVGANVLTF. J is TRBJ2-6 and V is TRBV7-9, with no clear D. The CDR3 has 14 amino acids. Trimming pared 7 bases from V and 3 bases from J, leaving 10 bases between. CDR1 SEHNR and CDR2 FQNEAQ come from the germline V gene (reference sequence).

The CDR3 protein is CASSSASGNTIYF. DNA of the CDR3: TGTGCCAGCAGCTCAGCCTCTGGAAACACCATATATTTT. This chain links TRBV9 with TRBJ1-3, with no clear D. This CDR3 region has 13 residues. V was clipped by 4 bases and J by 0 bases, with 5 bases between them. CDR1 and CDR2 from the germline V gene are SGDLS and YYNGEE.

A few counts support this clonotype. A read error may produce the germline difference seen at one junction end. V gene TRBV11-2 combines with J gene TRBJ2-1; TRBD1 matches at 11 bases. The CDR3 is 16 residues long. Germline V gene sequence: CDR1 SGHAT, CDR2 FQNNGV. The CDR3, as DNA: TGTGCCTGCAGCTCGTACCGGGACAGGGGGGGGAATGAGCAGTTCTTC. Its protein product is CACSSYRDRGGNEQFF.

This chain uses TRBV4-2 with TRBJ2-5; D not resolved. V was clipped by 0 bases and J by 2 bases, with 7 bases between them. CDR1 is LGHNA, CDR2 YNFKEQ, per germline. The CDR3 extends over 14 amino acids. This CDR3 is CASSQEPLQETQYF. As DNA, the CDR3 is TGTGCCAGCAGCCAAGAACCATTGCAAGAGACCCAGTACTTC.

The rearrangement joins TRBV29-1 to TRBJ1-1; 8 bases agree with TRBD1. CDR1 and CDR2 (germline): SQVTM, ANQGSEA. V lost 6 bases to trimming and J lost 1 base; unmatched junction nucleotides: 4. This CDR3 comprises 13 residues. The DNA for the CDR3 is TGCAGCGTGGAGGGACAGGAGAACACTGAAGCTTTCTTT. Amino acid sequence: CSVEGQENTEAFF.

A few counts support this clonotype. This rearrangement joins TRBV6-6 to TRBJ2-1, with 11 bases that match TRBD1. The germline V gene has CDR1 MNHNY and CDR2 SVGAGI (reference sequence). CDR3 length: 19 amino acids. Losses at the gene ends were 4 bases for V and 8 bases for J; bases not matched to a gene: 19. For the CDR3, the DNA is TGTGCCAGCAGTTTAAACCGTGGGTATGGGACAGGGGGAATGGATGAGCAGTTCTTC. This encodes CASSLNRGYGTGGMDEQFF.

This clonotype has only a few counts. The chain employs TRBV20-1 and TRBJ2-4, with unresolved D. The CDR3 runs to 12 residues. The V end lost 4 bases, the J end lost 8 bases, and 12 bases lay between the germline ends. In germline, CDR1 is DFQATT, CDR2 SNEGSKA (reference sequence). This chain's CDR3 is CSANGGIDIQYF. CDR3 in DNA: TGCAGTGCTAACGGTGGAATAGACATTCAGTACTTC.

In this sample, this clonotype turned up a few times. One end of the junction does not line up with germline, which may come from a read error. This sequence joins TRBV6-5 and TRBJ2-7, with D tentatively TRBD1 (6 bases). Germline CDR1 and CDR2: MNHEY and SVGAGI. CDR3 length: 20 amino acids. As DNA, the CDR3 is TGTGCCAGCAGTTACTCCCTCGGCGCAGGGGAAGGATACGCATCCTGCGAGCAGTACTTC. It encodes CASSYSLGAGEGYASCEQYF.

To note about this clonotype: One end of the junction does not line up with germline, which may come from a read error. The V call is TRBV12-3 or TRBV12-4, the J call TRBJ2-3, with 8 bases identical to TRBD1. The CDR3 is 18 amino acids. The chain's CDR3 is CASSPWTGRLVSTDMQYF. The CDR3 DNA reads TGTGCCAGCAGTCCGTGGACAGGGAGGCTCGTGAGCACAGATATGCAGTATTTT.

The chain has TRBV12-3 or TRBV12-4 and TRBJ2-3; 7 bases match TRBD2. The CDR3 extends over 17 amino acids. The V segment lost 2 bases and the J segment 3 bases; nucleotides outside the gene matches: 11. Written as DNA, the CDR3 is TGTGCCAGCAGTTTATTCGGGGGGTGGGGATTGACAGATACGCAGTATTTT. It encodes CASSLFGGWGLTDTQYF.

V is TRBV9 and J is TRBJ2-3; no firm D call. Trimming pared 0 bases from V and 0 bases from J, leaving 5 bases between. CDR1 is SGDLS, CDR2 YYNGEE, per germline. The CDR3 runs to 14 residues. CDR3 sequence (DNA): TGTGCCAGCAGCGTAGGATGGAGCACAGATACGCAGTATTTT. Its protein is CASSVGWSTDTQYF.

V usage is TRBV28 and J usage is TRBJ2-5; 7 bases are shared with TRBD2. The end of the DNA is better explained by TRBJ2-7, so the J call may be wrong. The germline V gene encodes CDR1 MDHEN and CDR2 SYDVKM. There are 16 residues in the CDR3. The chain's CDR3 is CASSLAGDPSSYEQYF. CDR3 DNA sequence: TGTGCCAGCAGTTTAGCGGGGGACCCGAGCTCCTACGAGCAGTACTTC.

The table lists this clonotype with a few counts. A much larger clone lies a single base off, so this may be a read error. The gene calls are TRBV25-1 and TRBJ2-5, with D possibly matching TRBD1 (5 bases). Matching the DNA end better, TRBJ2-7 makes the J call doubtful. The CDR3 runs to 13 residues. Germline values: CDR1 MGHDK, CDR2 SYGVNS. The CDR3 region is CVSSQSGNYEQYF. The CDR3 region has the DNA TGTGTCAGCAGCCAGTCAGGGAACTACGAGCAGTACTTC.

This clonotype has a handful of counts. The rearrangement links TRBV24-1 to TRBJ2-7, with TRBD1 identical over 8 bases. The junction had 9 bases not matched to a gene; V was cut back by 3 bases and J by 6 bases. The CDR3 extends over 15 amino acids. From germline, CDR1 is KGHDR and CDR2 SFDVKD. Written as DNA, the CDR3 is TGTGCCACCAGTGATCCCGGACAGGGAGACCTCGAGCAGTACTTC. It translates to CATSDPGQGDLEQYF.

This clonotype was seen a handful of times. This chain links TRBV25-1 with TRBJ2-1, with unresolved D. With the DNA end fitting TRBJ2-7 better, the J assignment may be wrong. This CDR3 spans 13 amino acids. CDR1 and CDR2 (germline): MGHDK, SYGVNS. The CDR3 protein is CASTHFASYEQYF. The CDR3 nucleotides read TGTGCCAGCACCCATTTTGCGTCCTACGAGCAGTACTTC.

The chain uses TRBV4-1 and TRBJ2-1; a possible D gene is TRBD1 (5 bases). The CDR3 length is 16 residues. CDR1 MGHRA and CDR2 YSYEKL come from the germline V gene. V lost 4 bases and J lost 1, with 14 bases in between. CDR3 sequence: CASSRLGDSSYNEQFF. In DNA form, the CDR3 reads TGCGCCAGCAGCCGCCTAGGGGATTCGTCCTACAATGAGCAGTTCTTC.

There are a few counts of this clonotype. Mismatch with germline at one junction end may stem from a read error. The chain carries TRBV7-3 and TRBJ1-2, with a tentative D call TRBD1 (6 bases). The CDR3 is made up of 13 amino acids. Germline V gene lookup returns CDR1 SGHTA and CDR2 FQGTGA. The CDR3 nucleotides are TGTGCCAGCAGCTTCCGGACAGACTATGACTACACCTTC. This codes for CASSFRTDYDYTF. The full variable domain, completed using reference TRBV7-3 and TRBJ1-2, is GAGVSQTPSNKVTEKGKYVELRCDPISGHTALYWYRQSLGQGPEFLIYFQGTGAADDSGLPNDRFFAVRPEGSVSTLKIQRTERGDSAVYLCASSFRTDYDYTFGSGTRLTVV.